This record concerns one T cell receptor beta chain sequence. Selection for sequencing was limited to patients who had shown CD8+CD57+ cell expansion by flow cytometry. The data belong to a study of CD8+CD57+ T cells in acquired aplastic anemia. Genomic DNA, serving as template, underwent TCR beta VDJ and CDR3 profiling. TCRdb independently ran MiXCR on the reads; one entry per CDR3 protein. Among 120,000 or so distinct CDR3 sequences, 40% were seen once, and the ten largest hold over 2%. CDR3 size: 14 residues. V lost 5 bases and J lost 1, with 11 bases in between. The germline V gene has CDR1 SGHVS and CDR2 FNYEAQ.

The clonotype originates from a human donor with aplastic anemia. The source material was sorted CD4+, CD8+, or CD8+CD57+ T cells (not recorded which) from PBMCs. This sequence joins TRBV7-6 and TRBJ1-1; D remains ambiguous. The CDR3 spells CASSRETENTEAFF. In nucleotides, the CDR3 is TGTGCCAGCAGCCGAGAAACGGAGAACACTGAAGCTTTCTTT.